This TCR beta chain derives from a study of human T cells and chemical hapten exposure. Per the germline V gene, CDR1 is KGHSH and CDR2 is LQKENI. Trimming left V 0 bases short and J 1 base short, with 7 bases between. This CDR3 has 15 residues. Time point reported: patch test 1, 2 weeks after DPC sensitization. Stated treatment: therapeutic diphenylcyclopropenone sensitization with weekly scalp DPC. A single record per CDR3 protein comes from TCRdb applying MiXCR to the RACE reads. The sample lists around 380,000 distinct CDR3 sequences; approximately 4.4% were seen once. This TCR was sampled from a woman between 50 and 59 years old with alopecia areata. Some clones in this sample may be carry-over from other donors' samples. Sample: whole blood, taken in connection with sensitization to the hapten diphenylcyclopropenone (DPC). The chain couples TRBV18 to TRBJ1-3; D unclear. In nucleotides, the CDR3 is TGTGCCAGCTCACCACCGGCACAGTCTGGAAACACCATATATTTT. Protein: CASSPPAQSGNTIYF.